The next 26 T cell receptor beta chains were all read from a single sample in a study of tumor-infiltrating lymphocytes in primary liver carcinoma. cDNA specific to TCR beta was made from 500 ng of total RNA, with a constant-region primer employed for priming. Library construction for TCR beta comprised three nested multiplex PCR rounds performed with slightly modified ARM-PCR. Forward primers for TRBV1-TRBV30 and a C-beta reverse primer served the first two PCR rounds, at 10 cycles each. TCRdb called the multiplex PCR reads again in MiXCR, with one record for every CDR3 protein. The table shows 100,000 or so distinct CDR3 sequences, with about 63% occurring only once. Between roughly 17 and 30 mg of unsorted bulk tissue served as the source from which RNA and DNA were co-extracted. The specimen sequenced was liver tumor tissue from sampling region 2. The subset: tumor region T2, inferior pole. The receptors here all came from a woman aged 60-70 years with primary liver carcinoma and hepatitis B virus infection.

This clonotype occurred a few times. A read error may produce the germline difference seen at one junction end. The chain uses TRBV29-1 and TRBJ2-7; D is unresolved. The V gene's germline CDR1 is SQVTM and CDR2 ANQGSEA. This CDR3 contains 13 residues. In DNA, the CDR3 is TGCAGCGTTGAAACTGGTAACTCCTACGAGCAATACTTC. This translates into CSVETGNSYEQYF.

V usage is TRBV4-1 and J usage is TRBJ2-7; unclear D gene. The germline V gene has CDR1 MGHRA and CDR2 YSYEKL. Trimming pared 10 bases from V and 4 bases from J, leaving 8 bases between. The CDR3 length is 10 residues. CDR3 protein: CATGDYEQYF. In nucleotides, the CDR3 is TGCGCCACTGGGGATTACGAGCAGTACTTC.

This clonotype was recorded many times. The chain employs TRBV12-3 or TRBV12-4 and TRBJ2-3; 9 bases line up with TRBD2. CDR3 size: 15 residues. The J segment lost 5 bases and the V segment lost 4 bases, leaving 7 bases of the junction unmatched. Written as DNA, the CDR3 is TGTGCCAGCAGTTATATAGCGGGAGCGGGAGATACGCAGTATTTT. This sequence encodes CASSYIAGAGDTQYF.

Notes on this clonotype: A much more abundant neighbour one base away suggests this may be a read error. The CDR3 carries no conserved terminal phenylalanine or tryptophan, so it likely arises from a read error. This chain connects TRBV12-3 or TRBV12-4 to TRBJ2-7; a possible D gene is TRBD2 (5 bases). This CDR3 contains 15 residues. With 5 bases removed from V and 0 bases from J, the gap between germline ends came to 14 bases. The DNA of the CDR3 is TGTGCCAGCAGTGCCTCCGGACTTGGCTCCTACGAGCAGTACCTC. As protein: CASSASGLGSYEQYL.

Notes on this clonotype: A read error may produce the germline difference seen at one junction end. The V gene is TRBV11-3, the J gene TRBJ2-1; 8 bases map to TRBD2. Germline CDR1 is SGHNT and CDR2 is YENEEA. The CDR3 extends over 15 amino acids. CDR3 in amino acids: CASSLGISGKHEHFF. Written as DNA, the CDR3 is TGTGCCAGCAGCTTAGGAATTAGCGGGAAGCATGAGCACTTCTTC.

Remarks on this clonotype: At one end the junction does not follow the germline gene, possibly because of a read error. The CDR3 region is CASSPPQGQTVELLF. CDR3 DNA: TGTGCCAGCAGCCCTCCGCAAGGACAGACCGTGGAGCTGCTTTTT. The chain employs TRBV11-2 and TRBJ2-2, with D possibly matching TRBD1 (6 bases). Germline CDR1 reads SGHAT; CDR2 reads FQNNGV. The CDR3 has 15 residues.

This clonotype occurred a few times. A read error is possible here, since a much larger clone lies one base away. This sequence joins TRBV10-3 and TRBJ2-2; D is unresolved. This CDR3 spans 13 amino acids. V was trimmed by 3 bases and J by 6 bases, leaving 8 bases between them. CDR1 ENHRY and CDR2 SYGVKD come from the germline V gene. The CDR3 here is CAISDGRPGELFF. CDR3 in DNA: TGTGCCATCAGTGACGGGCGGCCCGGGGAGCTGTTTTTT.

A remark on this clonotype: An end of the junction does not agree with germline; a read error may underlie this. This chain joins TRBV28 and TRBJ2-7; weak D call: TRBD2 (5 bases). The CDR3 extends over 12 amino acids. The germline V gene encodes CDR1 MDHEN and CDR2 SYDVKM. This CDR3 reads CVSSATRYEQYF. The DNA of the CDR3 is TGTGTCAGCAGTGCTACTAGATACGAGCAGTACTTC.

The CDR3 DNA sequence: TGCAGCGTTGCCCGTGGGACTGGCGCTCGCGTCTACACCTTC. Amino acid sequence: CSVARGTGARVYTF. The chain joins TRBV29-1 to TRBJ1-2; tentatively, D is TRBD1 (5 bases). The germline gives CDR1 SQVTM, CDR2 ANQGSEA. With 4 bases removed from V and 10 bases from J, the gap between germline ends came to 22 bases. The CDR3 runs 14 residues.

Turning to this clonotype: One end of the junction fails to match germline, which may point to a read error. The chain couples TRBV7-9 to TRBJ2-5; 7 nucleotides match TRBD1. Germline V CDR1 and CDR2: SEHNR, FQNEAQ (reference sequence). The CDR3 is 15 residues long. The CDR3 region has the DNA TGTGCCTGCAGCCGATATCAGGGGGATCAAGAGACCCAGTACTTC. Its translation is CACSRYQGDQETQYF.

This chain joins TRBV11-2 and TRBJ2-3; 7 bases align to TRBD2. This CDR3 has 17 residues. From germline, CDR1 is SGHAT and CDR2 FQNNGV. The CDR3 region has the DNA TGTGCAAACAGCCCGAATCGCGGGAGCTGGTTAGGAGTTACGCAGTATTTT. As protein: CANSPNRGSWLGVTQYF.

As concerns this clonotype: Germline is not matched at one junction end, which may reflect a read error. The rearrangement uses TRBV11-3 and TRBJ2-7; weak D call: TRBD1 (6 bases). This CDR3 contains 15 residues. Germline lookup yields CDR1 SGHNT and CDR2 YENEEA. The CDR3 DNA reads TGTGCTAGCAGCCCCGGGACAAGGGGCAACTATGAGCAGTACTTC. Protein product: CASSPGTRGNYEQYF.

This clonotype came up many times. This chain uses TRBV6-1 with TRBJ2-3, with 7 bases that match TRBD1. The V gene's germline CDR1 is MNHNS and CDR2 SASEGT. This CDR3 region has 17 residues. J gave up 0 bases and V 6 bases, and 12 bases lay outside the gene matches. CDR3 nucleotide sequence: TGTGCCAGCAGCTCAAACATTGGACAGGCGAGCACAGATACGCAGTATTTT. Amino acids: CASSSNIGQASTDTQYF.

This clonotype was counted only a few times. This clone may be a read error of a much larger clone one base away. V and J are TRBV6-1 and TRBJ2-1; 8 nucleotides agree with TRBD1. CDR1 is MNHNS, CDR2 SASEGT, per germline. This CDR3 region has 15 residues. CDR3 in DNA: TGTGCCGGCAGACCGGACAGGGATCCCCACAATGAGCAGTTCTTC. As protein: CAGRPDRDPHNEQFF.

Concerning this clonotype: At one end the junction does not follow the germline gene, possibly because of a read error. The V gene is TRBV10-1, the J gene TRBJ2-1; D is possibly TRBD1 (5 bases). Germline lookup yields CDR1 WNHNN and CDR2 SYGVQD (reference sequence). CDR3 size: 15 residues. The CDR3: CVSSEGSGWTRLKFF. Written as DNA, the CDR3 is TGCGTCAGCAGTGAAGGCTCCGGCTGGACACGGTTGAAGTTCTTC.

The V and J genes are TRBV2 and TRBJ2-3; TRBD2 matches 10 bases. The CDR3 loop spans 15 amino acids. With V trimmed by 6 bases and J by 3 bases, 6 bases remained unmatched. Germline CDR1 reads SNHLY; CDR2 reads FYNNEI. The CDR3 is CASRKAGGRTDTQYF. DNA of the CDR3: TGTGCCAGCAGAAAAGCGGGAGGGAGAACAGATACGCAGTATTTT.

The chain recombines TRBV9 with TRBJ2-2; D not certain. The V gene lost 1 base and the J gene lost 6 bases, with 1 base spanning the gap. The CDR3 is 11 amino acids. Germline V gives CDR1 SGDLS, CDR2 YYNGEE. The CDR3 loop is CASSVSGELFF. Here the CDR3 DNA reads TGTGCCAGCAGCGTATCCGGGGAGCTGTTTTTT.

About this clonotype: An end of the junction differs from the germline gene, which may be a read error. The chain couples TRBV11-1 to TRBJ2-7; D unresolved. Germline-derived CDR1 and CDR2 are SGHAT and FQDESV (reference sequence). The CDR3 consists of 15 residues. The CDR3 here is CASSPRTAELREQHF. DNA of the CDR3: TGTGCCAGCAGCCCTCGTACAGCAGAACTACGCGAGCAGCACTTC.

V and J are TRBV30 and TRBJ1-5; D perhaps matches TRBD1 (6 bases). V shed 5 bases and J shed 6 bases, with 14 bases lying between them. This CDR3 is built from 13 residues. CDR1 is GTSNPN, CDR2 SVGIG, per germline (reference sequence). The CDR3 DNA is TGTGCCTGGGACAGGAGGCTTAGTCAGCCCCAGCATTTT. It codes for CAWDRRLSQPQHF.

The J gene is TRBJ1-4, the V gene TRBV12-3 or TRBV12-4, with 8 bases identical to TRBD1. V shed 4 bases, J shed 9 bases, and the junction held 13 bases outside the gene matches. The CDR3 runs 16 residues. The CDR3 coding sequence is TGTGCCAGCAGTTCGGGGAGATACGGGACAGGTAAAAAACTGTTTTTT. Encoded protein: CASSSGRYGTGKKLFF.

This clonotype was counted ten times or more. The chain is built from TRBV6-5 and TRBJ1-3; 10 nucleotides align to TRBD1. This CDR3 region has 15 residues. Germline CDR1 reads MNHEY; CDR2 reads SVGAGI. J gave up 8 bases and V 2 bases, and 6 bases lay outside the gene matches. The CDR3 spells CASSYRATGGHTIYF. As DNA, the CDR3 is TGTGCCAGCAGTTACCGGGCGACAGGGGGCCACACCATATATTTT.

This chain joins TRBV28 and TRBJ2-5, with TRBD1 matching over 8 bases. Per germline, CDR1 MDHEN and CDR2 SYDVKM. The CDR3 sequence is 15 residues long. V lost 4 bases and J lost 5; bases outside the gene matches: 9. The CDR3 loop reads CASSSRGRGLETQYF. CDR3 sequence (DNA): TGTGCCAGCAGTTCAAGGGGCAGGGGGCTGGAGACCCAGTACTTC. Complete variable domain (other parts from reference TRBV28 and TRBJ2-5): DVKVTQSSRYLVKRTGEKVFLECVQDMDHENMFWYRQDPGLGLRLIYFSYDVKMKEKGDIPEGYSVSREKKERFSLILESASTNQTSMYLCASSSRGRGLETQYFGPGTRLLVL.

As concerns this clonotype: A much larger clone is a single base away; this may be a read error. The chain recombines TRBV28 with TRBJ2-1, with 8 bases identical to TRBD2. Germline-derived CDR1 and CDR2 are MDHEN and SYDVKM. J gave up 9 bases and V 5 bases, and 12 bases lay outside the gene matches. The CDR3 sequence is 15 residues long. The CDR3, as DNA: TGTGCCAGCAGTACGGGAGGGTCCCGGGGTTTTGAGCAGTTCTTC. This translates into CASSTGGSRGFEQFF.

Worth noting for this clonotype: A much larger clone sits a single nucleotide away, making a read error possible. The chain has TRBV12-3 or TRBV12-4 and TRBJ1-1, with 7 nucleotides matching TRBD1. This CDR3 comprises 17 residues. J was trimmed by 1 base and V by 6 bases; bases with no gene match: 14. CDR3 DNA: TGTGCCAGCAGGGATGGGACAGATATCATTCCGAACACTGAAGCTTTCTTT. It specifies CASRDGTDIIPNTEAFF.

Notes on this clonotype: Its ends do not fully match the called genes, so a read error is possible. V gene TRBV11-2 combines with J gene TRBJ2-5; D is ambiguous. The CDR3 runs to 13 residues. Germline lookup yields CDR1 SGHAT and CDR2 FQNNGV. The CDR3 here is CASSSQYQETQCF. DNA for the CDR3: TGTGCCAGCAGCTCACAATATCAAGAGACCCAGTGCTTC.

This clonotype is medium-sized. CDR3 in DNA: TGTGCCAGCAGCTTAGGCCCACTTGAATCCTACGAGCAGTACTTC. Translating gives CASSLGPLESYEQYF. The chain combines TRBV11-3 with TRBJ2-7; D is undetermined. CDR1 and CDR2 (germline): SGHNT, YENEEA. The length of the CDR3 is 15 residues. The V and J ends lost 1 base and 1 base respectively, with 11 bases between them.